One and the same sample provided the 27 T cell receptor beta chains below, sequenced in a study of cytomegalovirus exposure and HLA in healthy donors. PCR was performed using 60 Vbeta and 13 Jbeta primers. Repertoires were generated with immunoSEQ multiplex PCR, while TCRdb's copy carries only in-frame clones and drops some. The data contain around 45,000 clones, around 56% of them singletons. The sequencing input was PBMCs. Receptor source: a man aged 60 to 69 in good health and CMV-seronegative.

This clone was counted many times. The rearrangement joins TRBV7-9 to TRBJ1-4; D call uncertain. The CDR3 is 15 residues long. The ends were cut back, 5 bases at V and 5 bases at J, with 15 bases in the middle. The germline CDR1 and CDR2 sequences are SEHNR and FQNEAQ (reference sequence). CDR3 sequence reads: CASSITLPRNEKLFF. In nucleotides, the CDR3 is TGTGCCAGCAGCATAACCTTGCCTCGGAATGAAAAACTGTTTTTT.

The V call is TRBV5-4, the J call TRBJ2-7; 14 bases line up with TRBD2. Germline CDR1 reads SGHNT; CDR2 reads YYREEE (reference sequence). V lost 4 bases to trimming and J lost 7 bases; unmatched junction nucleotides: 7. The CDR3 length is 15 residues. The CDR3 region has the DNA TGTGCCAGCAGCCTCCGACTAGCGGGAGGGGAGGAGCAGTACTTC. It is translated as CASSLRLAGGEEQYF.

The chain recombines TRBV19 with TRBJ2-5; a weak D match, TRBD2 (6 bases). This CDR3 is built from 12 residues. Trimming took off 4 bases at V and 4 bases at J, with 7 bases between the two ends. Germline CDR1 LNHDA, CDR2 SQIVND (reference sequence). In DNA form, the CDR3 reads TGTGCCAGTAGTACCGGGAGAGAGACCCAGTACTTC. The encoded protein is CASSTGRETQYF.

V and J are TRBV13 and TRBJ2-7; tentative D call: TRBD2 (6 bases). Germline CDR1 PRHDT, CDR2 FYEKMQ (reference sequence). V was trimmed by 5 bases and J by 3 bases, leaving 17 bases between them. The CDR3 is made up of 15 amino acids. For the CDR3, the DNA is TGTGCCAGCAGCGCTGAGCGGAGGGATAACTACGAGCAGTACTTC. It codes for CASSAERRDNYEQYF. Combining the CDR3 with reference TRBV13 and TRBJ2-7 gives the whole variable domain AAGVIQSPRHLIKEKRETATLKCYPIPRHDTVYWYQQGPGQDPQFLISFYEKMQSDKGSIPDRFSAQQFSDYHSELNMSSLELGDSALYFCASSAERRDNYEQYFGPGTRLTVT.

The V call is TRBV28, the J call TRBJ1-4; D remains ambiguous. In germline, CDR1 is MDHEN, CDR2 SYDVKM. V shed 7 bases and J shed 5 bases, with 17 bases lying between them. The CDR3 has 15 amino acids. CDR3 amino acids: CASNIKGSGNEKLFF. In nucleotides, the CDR3 is TGTGCCAGCAACATAAAAGGGTCGGGGAATGAAAAACTGTTTTTT.

The chain recombines TRBV29-1 with TRBJ2-5; 8 bases fit TRBD1. CDR3 length: 15 residues. The junction had 11 bases not matched to a gene; V was cut back by 4 bases and J by 4 bases. Germline assignment: CDR1 SQVTM and CDR2 ANQGSEA. In DNA form, the CDR3 reads TGCAGCGTTGCAACAGGGGGAAGAGGGGGAGAGACCCAGTACTTC. Translating it yields CSVATGGRGGETQYF.

The V and J genes are TRBV9 and TRBJ2-3, with D unresolved. CDR3 length equals 13 residues. In germline, CDR1 is SGDLS, CDR2 YYNGEE. The V end was cut by 2 bases, the J end by 5 bases, with 9 bases between. This CDR3 reads CASSVEVGDTQYF. DNA for the CDR3: TGTGCCAGCAGCGTCGAGGTGGGAGATACGCAGTATTTT. The whole variable domain, filled in from reference TRBV9 and TRBJ2-3, reads DSGVTQTPKHLITATGQRVTLRCSPRSGDLSVYWYQQSLDQGLQFLIQYYNGEERAKGNILERFSAQQFPDLHSELNLSSLELGDSALYFCASSVEVGDTQYFGPGTRLTVL.

V and J are TRBV27 and TRBJ2-3, with TRBD2 matching 9 bases. The V gene's germline CDR1 is MNHEY and CDR2 SMNVEV (reference sequence). Losses at the gene ends were 6 bases for V and 6 bases for J; bases not matched to a gene: 10. This CDR3 has 15 amino acids. CDR3 sequence (DNA): TGTGCCAGCAGCCTTATAGCGGGAGAGGGGGATACGCAGTATTTT. Residues: CASSLIAGEGDTQYF.

The chain recombines TRBV4-1 with TRBJ2-1, with 8 bases that match TRBD2. V was pared by 2 bases and J by 3 bases, with 18 bases of the junction left unmatched. The CDR3 loop spans 20 amino acids. Germline CDR1 and CDR2: MGHRA and YSYEKL. In nucleotides, the CDR3 is TGCGCCAGCAGCCAACTCTTCGCGCCAGCGGGAGTCGGTAACTACAATGAGCAGTTCTTC. Protein product: CASSQLFAPAGVGNYNEQFF.

This clone was recorded once. CDR3 residues: CASSLKGTEAFF. As DNA, the CDR3 is TGCGCCAGCAGTTTGAAGGGGACTGAAGCTTTCTTT. This chain joins TRBV10-1 and TRBJ1-1, with D maybe TRBD1 (5 bases). The CDR3 covers 12 residues. The V end was cut by 5 bases, the J end by 5 bases, with 9 bases between. From germline, CDR1 is WNHNN and CDR2 SYGVQD (reference sequence).

The chain has TRBV18 and TRBJ1-3, with D possibly TRBD1 on 6 matching bases. Germline CDR1 and CDR2: KGHSH and LQKENI. There are 14 residues in the CDR3. Trimming took off 1 base at V and 3 bases at J, with 7 bases between the two ends. DNA of the CDR3: TGTGCCAGCTCACCACGACAGGATGGAAACACCATATATTTT. As protein: CASSPRQDGNTIYF. Full variable domain (outside the CDR3, taken from reference TRBV18 and TRBJ1-3): NAGVMQNPRHLVRRRGQEARLRCSPMKGHSHVYWYRQLPEEGLKFMVYLQKENIIDESGMPKERFSAEFPKEGPSILRIQQVVRGDSAAYFCASSPRQDGNTIYFGEGSWLTVV.

This rearrangement joins TRBV5-4 to TRBJ2-3; tentative D call: TRBD1 (5 bases). CDR1 and CDR2 from the germline V gene are SGHNT and YYREEE (reference sequence). The CDR3 loop spans 13 amino acids. V dropped 0 bases and J dropped 5 bases, with 7 bases sitting between them. The CDR3 DNA follows: TGTGCCAGCAGCTTGGCAGGGCGAGATACGCAGTATTTT. It codes for CASSLAGRDTQYF. Full variable domain (missing parts from reference TRBV5-4 and TRBJ2-3): ETGVTQSPTHLIKTRGQQVTLRCSSQSGHNTVSWYQQALGQGPQFIFQYYREEENGRGNFPPRFSGLQFPNYSSELNVNALELDDSALYLCASSLAGRDTQYFGPGTRLTVL.

This clone was seen just once. V usage is TRBV9 and J usage is TRBJ2-2; D is perhaps TRBD2 (5 bases). The length of the CDR3 is 14 residues. The V and J ends lost 4 bases and 5 bases respectively, with 12 bases between them. Germline CDR1 SGDLS, CDR2 YYNGEE. DNA of the CDR3: TGTGCCAGCAGCTATAGTACGGGGACCGGGGAGCTGTTTTTT. Amino acid sequence: CASSYSTGTGELFF. Full variable domain (outside the CDR3, taken from reference TRBV9 and TRBJ2-2): DSGVTQTPKHLITATGQRVTLRCSPRSGDLSVYWYQQSLDQGLQFLIQYYNGEERAKGNILERFSAQQFPDLHSELNLSSLELGDSALYFCASSYSTGTGELFFGEGSRLTVL.

A note on this clone: This sample includes further DNA sequences coding for the same CDR3. The rearrangement uses TRBV5-1 and TRBJ1-1, with TRBD1 as a possible D gene (6 bases). This CDR3 is built from 14 residues. Germline lookup yields CDR1 SGHRS and CDR2 YFSETQ. V was trimmed by 1 base and J by 0 bases, leaving 7 bases between them. The CDR3 spells CASSLTGMNTEAFF. Written as DNA, the CDR3 is TGCGCCAGCAGCTTGACAGGGATGAACACTGAAGCTTTCTTT.

V gene TRBV29-1 combines with J gene TRBJ1-5, with 7 bases that match TRBD1. With 6 bases clipped from V and 4 bases from J, the junction kept 6 bases outside the gene matches. CDR3 length equals 13 residues. The germline V gene encodes CDR1 SQVTM and CDR2 ANQGSEA. The CDR3 is CSVVGQANQPQHF. The CDR3 region has the DNA TGCAGCGTGGTTGGACAGGCAAATCAGCCCCAGCATTTT.

This clone came up a few times. The chain employs TRBV19 and TRBJ1-1; D is unclear. Trimming pared 7 bases from V and 4 bases from J, leaving 13 bases between. The length of the CDR3 is 13 residues. Germline assignment: CDR1 LNHDA and CDR2 SQIVND (reference sequence). This CDR3 reads CASTHGEPTEAFF. CDR3 coding DNA: TGTGCCAGTACCCACGGAGAGCCCACTGAAGCTTTCTTT.

This chain links TRBV4-1 with TRBJ2-1, with 10 bases aligning to TRBD2. Germline V CDR1 and CDR2: MGHRA, YSYEKL. Trimming at V came to 1 base and at J to 6 bases, leaving 9 bases not matched to a gene. This CDR3 is built from 17 residues. CDR3 protein: CASSQGGSGRASNEQFF. DNA for the CDR3: TGCGCCAGCAGCCAAGGGGGCAGCGGGAGGGCCTCCAATGAGCAGTTCTTC.

The chain links TRBV7-9 to TRBJ2-7, with 12 positions matching TRBD2. Trimming took 5 bases from V and 2 from J; bases not matched to a gene: 4. The V gene's germline CDR1 is SEHNR and CDR2 FQNEAQ (reference sequence). The CDR3 length is 15 residues. The CDR3 is CASSPRLAGAYEQYF. As DNA, the CDR3 is TGTGCCAGCAGCCCAAGACTAGCGGGAGCCTACGAGCAGTACTTC.

This chain joins TRBV5-1 and TRBJ2-7, with D maybe TRBD1 (6 bases). V was cut by 2 bases and J by 6 bases, with 15 bases left in between. The length of the CDR3 is 14 residues. Germline V lookup: CDR1 SGHRS, CDR2 YFSETQ. The CDR3 here is CASSLDQGTGEQYF. CDR3 sequence (DNA): TGCGCCAGCAGCTTAGACCAGGGGACCGGCGAGCAGTACTTC.

The chain combines TRBV5-1 with TRBJ2-7; TRBD2 matches at 15 bases. The J segment lost 3 bases and the V segment lost 3 bases, leaving 7 bases of the junction unmatched. The CDR3 extends over 17 amino acids. Per germline, CDR1 SGHRS and CDR2 YFSETQ. The CDR3 loop is CASSSGTSGRRFYEQYF. CDR3 bases: TGCGCCAGCAGCTCCGGGACTAGCGGGAGGCGCTTCTACGAGCAGTACTTC.

CDR3 residues: CASSLSQKNTEAFF. The CDR3 DNA reads as TGTGCCAGCAGCTTATCCCAGAAGAACACTGAAGCTTTCTTT. The chain joins TRBV7-6 to TRBJ1-1, with D unclear. Germline V gene data show CDR1 as SGHVS and CDR2 as FNYEAQ. Trimming removed 2 bases from V and 1 base from J, with 8 bases in between. The CDR3 has 14 residues.

The chain uses TRBV7-8 and TRBJ1-4; possible D gene TRBD1, 6 bases. V was cut by 5 bases and J by 6 bases, with 16 bases left in between. This CDR3 has 15 residues. Per germline, CDR1 SGHVS and CDR2 FQNEAQ. The CDR3 loop reads CASSQTGHPDEKLFF. The CDR3 DNA reads TGTGCCAGCAGCCAAACGGGACATCCAGATGAAAAACTGTTTTTT.

J is TRBJ2-1 and V is TRBV6-1, with 10 nucleotides matching TRBD2. With V trimmed by 11 bases and J by 1 base, 5 bases remained unmatched. Germline assignment: CDR1 MNHNS and CDR2 SASEGT. This CDR3 spans 14 amino acids. CDR3 nucleotide sequence: TGTGCCGGTAGAGCGGGAGGGTCCTACAATGAGCAGTTCTTC. Its protein is CAGRAGGSYNEQFF.

The CDR3 protein is CASSLNTEAFF. The CDR3 DNA follows: TGTGCCAGTAGTCTTAACACTGAAGCTTTCTTT. V usage is TRBV19 and J usage is TRBJ1-1; D gene unclear. V dropped 5 bases and J dropped 2 bases, with 3 bases sitting between them. CDR3 length: 11 amino acids. Germline lookup yields CDR1 LNHDA and CDR2 SQIVND (reference sequence).

The genes are TRBV29-1 and TRBJ2-7, with no clear D. V was shortened by 2 bases and J by 3 bases, with 5 bases between the two germline ends. CDR1 and CDR2 from the germline V gene are SQVTM and ANQGSEA. CDR3 size: 11 residues. The CDR3 is CSVEQVYEQYF. In DNA form, the CDR3 reads TGCAGCGTTGAACAGGTCTACGAGCAGTACTTC.

The chain uses TRBV6-1 and TRBJ2-3; D is ambiguous. CDR3 size: 14 residues. V dropped 4 bases and J dropped 0 bases, with 8 bases sitting between them. Germline lookup yields CDR1 MNHNS and CDR2 SASEGT. CDR3 in DNA: TGTGCCAGCAGTGTTAGTAGAAGCACAGATACGCAGTATTTT. Protein: CASSVSRSTDTQYF.

This clone was seen a few times. The gene calls are TRBV28 and TRBJ2-5; no clear D. This CDR3 region has 13 residues. Germline values: CDR1 MDHEN, CDR2 SYDVKM. V shed 2 bases and J shed 5 bases, with 9 bases lying between them. CDR3 amino acids: CASSLVLGETQYF. The CDR3 nucleotides read TGTGCCAGCAGTTTAGTGCTAGGCGAGACCCAGTACTTC.